The 29 T cell receptor beta chains below come from one sample, sequenced in a study of T cells after yellow fever vaccination. TCRdb reprocessed the 5' RACE reads via MiXCR and lists one record per CDR3 protein. The profile shows hundreds of thousands of distinct CDR3 sequences, 12% of them singletons. The sequencing here drew on PBMCs, taken on the day of the yellow fever booster vaccination. The receptors were gathered from a man in his thirties or forties who received the YFV17D yellow fever vaccine.

J is TRBJ2-7 and V is TRBV5-1; D perhaps matches TRBD1 (5 bases). The CDR3 is made up of 14 amino acids. Trimming cost V 0 bases and J 3 bases, with 10 bases left between them. In germline, CDR1 is SGHRS, CDR2 YFSETQ. CDR3 amino acids: CASSLVDSGYEQYF. CDR3 sequence (DNA): TGCGCCAGCAGCTTGGTAGACAGTGGCTACGAGCAGTACTTC.

This clonotype was detected a few times. This chain joins TRBV7-2 and TRBJ2-7; D uncertain. Germline V gene sequence: CDR1 SGHTA, CDR2 FQGNSA. V was trimmed by 5 bases and J by 1 base, leaving 6 bases between them. This CDR3 has 12 residues. CDR3 DNA: TGTGCCAGCAGCACCTTATCCTACGAGCAGTACTTC. Residues: CASSTLSYEQYF.

This clonotype was found a few times. V usage is TRBV28 and J usage is TRBJ2-1; D might be TRBD2 (5 bases). Trimming left V 7 bases short and J 4 bases short, with 17 bases between. The germline CDR1 and CDR2 sequences are MDHEN and SYDVKM. CDR3 length: 15 residues. The CDR3 here is CASTPTRRLYNEQFF. The CDR3 DNA is TGTGCCAGCACTCCTACTAGGCGGCTGTACAATGAGCAGTTCTTC.

The genes are TRBV7-2 and TRBJ2-1; TRBD2 aligns across 8 bases. J was trimmed by 1 base and V by 8 bases; bases with no gene match: 7. From germline, CDR1 is SGHTA and CDR2 FQGNSA. The CDR3 is 15 amino acids. CDR3 bases: TGTGCCAGCGGAGCGGGAGTAGTTTCCTACAATGAGCAGTTCTTC. It specifies CASGAGVVSYNEQFF.

The V and J genes are TRBV28 and TRBJ1-2; D remains unclear. This CDR3 spans 11 amino acids. V gave up 5 bases and J gave up 5 bases, with 6 bases separating them. Germline V gene data show CDR1 as MDHEN and CDR2 as SYDVKM. CDR3 sequence: CASSTEYGYTF. The CDR3 DNA is TGTGCCAGCAGTACAGAATATGGCTACACCTTC.

This chain connects TRBV20-1 to TRBJ2-1, with 9 bases identical to TRBD2. This CDR3 spans 17 amino acids. The V gene end was trimmed by 3 bases and the J gene end by 7 bases; junction bases not matched to a gene: 16. Per the germline V gene, CDR1 is DFQATT and CDR2 is SNEGSKA (reference sequence). The CDR3 protein is CSASRPMGLAPPNEQFF. The CDR3 region has the DNA TGCAGTGCTAGCCGACCCATGGGACTAGCTCCCCCGAATGAGCAGTTCTTC.

The V call is TRBV5-1, the J call TRBJ2-2; tentative D call: TRBD1 (5 bases). This CDR3 is 15 amino acids long. The germline CDR1 and CDR2 sequences are SGHRS and YFSETQ. Between the trimmed V and J ends, which lost 4 bases and 3 bases, there was a span of 13 bases. The CDR3 bases are TGCGCCAGCAGCCCAGGGTTCGGAGACACCGGGGAGCTGTTTTTT. As protein: CASSPGFGDTGELFF.

This clonotype has only a few counts. The CDR3 reads CASGRTGGAEQYF. DNA of the CDR3: TGTGCCAGCGGACGGACAGGGGGGGCCGAGCAGTACTTC. The rearrangement links TRBV7-2 to TRBJ2-7; 10 nucleotides line up with TRBD1. Germline-derived CDR1 and CDR2 are SGHTA and FQGNSA. The trim removed 8 bases at V and 6 bases at J, leaving 7 bases unmatched. The CDR3 runs to 13 residues.

This clonotype came up a few times. The V and J genes are TRBV4-1 and TRBJ1-1; D not resolved. The germline V gene has CDR1 MGHRA and CDR2 YSYEKL. This CDR3 contains 14 residues. The V gene lost 1 base and the J gene lost 8 bases, with 14 bases spanning the gap. CDR3 region: CASSQVEGKGEAFF. DNA of the CDR3: TGCGCCAGCAGCCAAGTCGAGGGTAAGGGAGAAGCTTTCTTT.

The chain links TRBV5-1 to TRBJ1-4; D perhaps matches TRBD1 (5 bases). Germline lookup yields CDR1 SGHRS and CDR2 YFSETQ. The CDR3 runs to 14 residues. Deletions cut 4 bases from V and 8 bases from J, with 15 bases between. The CDR3 DNA reads TGCGCCAGCAGCGCCGTGGGGCTTGGGGAAAAACTGTTTTTT. It codes for CASSAVGLGEKLFF.

This clonotype was recorded a few times. J is TRBJ2-7 and V is TRBV12-3 or TRBV12-4; 7 nucleotides agree with TRBD1. The V gene end was trimmed by 5 bases and the J gene end by 1 base; junction bases not matched to a gene: 2. The CDR3 is 13 residues long. As DNA, the CDR3 is TGTGCCAGCAGTGAGACAGGGTCCTACGAGCAGTACTTC. Protein sequence: CASSETGSYEQYF.

This clonotype was detected a few times. The V and J genes are TRBV5-1 and TRBJ1-1; 7 bases match TRBD1. After removal of 3 bases from V and 10 bases from J, the junction contained 9 bases not matched to a gene. Germline CDR1 is SGHRS and CDR2 is YFSETQ. The CDR3 loop spans 13 amino acids. CDR3 loop: CASSSQGVGGAFF. DNA of the CDR3: TGCGCCAGCAGCTCCCAGGGGGTGGGCGGAGCTTTCTTT.

This clonotype was seen more than once but under ten times. The V and J genes are TRBV2 and TRBJ2-3; no definite D call. Germline loops: CDR1 SNHLY, CDR2 FYNNEI. Trimming took 6 bases from V and 10 from J, leaving 14 bases between them. The CDR3 runs 12 residues. For the CDR3, the DNA is TGTGCCAGCAGCGATAGGGCTACCTCGCAGTATTTT. Protein: CASSDRATSQYF.

This clonotype appeared many times. V gene TRBV4-3 combines with J gene TRBJ2-7; D may be TRBD1 (6 bases). The CDR3 runs 13 residues. CDR1 is LGHNA, CDR2 YSLEER, per germline. V lost 3 bases to trimming and J lost 3 bases, with 9 bases between them. The CDR3 DNA reads as TGCGCCAGCAGCCATTCGGACAGCTACGAGCAGTACTTC. Protein sequence: CASSHSDSYEQYF.

This clonotype was counted a few times. V is TRBV19 and J is TRBJ2-1; D is possibly TRBD1 or TRBD2 (5 bases each). This CDR3 region has 19 residues. V dropped 5 bases and J dropped 2 bases, with 25 bases sitting between them. Per germline, CDR1 LNHDA and CDR2 SQIVND (reference sequence). The CDR3 coding sequence is TGTGCCAGTAGTTCCAACCATCGGGACCCCAGAGCTACCTACAATGAGCAGTTCTTC. This codes for CASSSNHRDPRATYNEQFF.

This clonotype has a handful of counts. The genes are TRBV6-2 or TRBV6-3 and TRBJ1-6; D gene unclear. The CDR3 runs to 14 residues. CDR1 is MNHEY, CDR2 SVGEGT, per germline. With 5 bases removed from V and 8 bases from J, the gap between germline ends came to 13 bases. The CDR3 protein is CASSPLGSDSPLHF. The CDR3 coding sequence is TGTGCCAGCAGTCCCCTTGGATCTGATTCACCCCTCCACTTT.

This clonotype has just a few counts. The CDR3, as DNA: TGTGCCAGTTCCGGGACTACGAAGTCGGAAGATACGCAGTATTTT. Encoded protein: CASSGTTKSEDTQYF. The chain uses TRBV27 and TRBJ2-3, with 7 bases that match TRBD2. The V and J ends lost 9 bases and 5 bases, in that order; junction bases with no gene match: 14. The CDR3 sequence is 15 residues long. Germline V gene lookup returns CDR1 MNHEY and CDR2 SMNVEV (reference sequence).

The sample holds a few counts of this clonotype. This chain links TRBV7-9 with TRBJ2-1, with D perhaps TRBD1 (5 bases). Germline CDR1 SEHNR, CDR2 FQNEAQ (reference sequence). V was cut by 5 bases and J by 8 bases, with 13 bases left in between. This CDR3 spans 13 amino acids. The DNA of the CDR3 is TGTGCCAGCAGCCCCCTAGACAGTGATGAGCAGTTCTTC. Translated, it gives CASSPLDSDEQFF.

The V gene is TRBV4-2, the J gene TRBJ2-3; TRBD2 agrees at 10 bases. Germline CDR1 and CDR2: LGHNA and YNFKEQ. V was clipped by 1 base and J by 5 bases; unmatched bases: 6. This CDR3 comprises 16 residues. The CDR3 bases are TGTGCCAGCAGCCAAGTTTCGGCTAGCGGGAGAGATACGCAGTATTTT. Its translation: CASSQVSASGRDTQYF.

The CDR3 DNA reads as TGTGCCAGCAGCTTAGTCGCGGGAGCTAGAATGGAGACCCAGTACTTC. This sequence encodes CASSLVAGARMETQYF. The V and J genes are TRBV7-2 and TRBJ2-5, with 7 nucleotides matching TRBD2. CDR1 is SGHTA, CDR2 FQGNSA, per germline. The CDR3 runs to 16 residues. Germline trimming cut 1 base from V and 5 bases from J; bases unmatched to any gene: 10.

The sample holds a few counts of this clonotype. The J gene is TRBJ2-7, the V gene TRBV10-2; the D gene could be TRBD1 or TRBD2 (5 bases each). The CDR3 length is 13 residues. V was shortened by 0 bases and J by 6 bases, with 9 bases between the two germline ends. CDR1 is WSHSY, CDR2 SAAADI, per germline. CDR3 sequence reads: CASSESGPAEQYF. CDR3 DNA sequence: TGCGCCAGCAGTGAGTCGGGACCCGCCGAGCAGTACTTC.

This clonotype was detected only a few times. V usage is TRBV4-2 and J usage is TRBJ2-7, with D possibly called TRBD1 or TRBD2 (5 bases each). The CDR3 totals 16 residues. Germline V gene sequence: CDR1 LGHNA, CDR2 YNFKEQ. Trimming took off 0 bases at V and 3 bases at J, with 15 bases between the two ends. The DNA for the CDR3 is TGTGCCAGCAGCCAAGATCTAGGGACGGTCGACTACGAGCAGTACTTC. Translated, it gives CASSQDLGTVDYEQYF.

This clonotype was recorded a few times. This sequence joins TRBV3-1 and TRBJ2-3; 9 bases are shared with TRBD2. Germline assignment: CDR1 LGHDT and CDR2 YNNKEL (reference sequence). V lost 3 bases, J lost 6 bases, and 7 bases stayed unmatched. CDR3 size: 15 residues. This CDR3 is CASSHVAGVGDTQYF. As DNA, the CDR3 is TGTGCCAGCAGCCATGTAGCGGGAGTGGGTGATACGCAGTATTTT.

Only a few counts were recorded for this clonotype. This chain uses TRBV5-1 with TRBJ2-3; unclear D gene. The V end lost 0 bases, the J end lost 5 bases, and 10 bases lay between the germline ends. The germline gives CDR1 SGHRS, CDR2 YFSETQ. The CDR3 is 14 amino acids. The CDR3 spells CASSLGLVLDTQYF. DNA for the CDR3: TGCGCCAGCAGCTTGGGGTTAGTCCTAGATACGCAGTATTTT.

This chain joins TRBV11-2 and TRBJ2-7, with 11 bases lining up with TRBD1. Germline loops: CDR1 SGHAT, CDR2 FQNNGV. This CDR3 contains 16 residues. The ends lost 5 bases at V and 7 bases at J; junction bases unmatched: 13. The CDR3 DNA is TGTGCCAGCAGCGCACTCTCCGGACAGGGGGCGGGGGAGCAGTACTTC. It is translated as CASSALSGQGAGEQYF.

The chain recombines TRBV4-3 with TRBJ1-5; D unresolved. Germline CDR1 reads LGHNA; CDR2 reads YSLEER. Trimming removed 0 bases at V and 6 bases at J, with 9 bases between. The CDR3 is 14 amino acids. CDR3 residues: CASSQDLKGQPQHF. CDR3 coding DNA: TGCGCCAGCAGCCAAGATCTTAAGGGTCAGCCCCAGCATTTT.

At least ten counts were recorded for this clonotype. The V gene is TRBV23-1, the J gene TRBJ2-1; D gene unclear. TRBV23-1 is annotated as an ORF whose role is uncertain. The CDR3 is made up of 10 amino acids. The V end lost 4 bases, the J end lost 8 bases, and 3 bases lay between the germline ends. The chain's CDR3 is CASSRHEQFF. DNA for the CDR3: TGCGCCAGCAGTCGACATGAGCAGTTCTTC.

The V call is TRBV29-1, the J call TRBJ1-5, with TRBD1 matching 7 bases. Germline CDR1 reads SQVTM; CDR2 reads ANQGSEA. The V gene end was trimmed by 5 bases and the J gene end by 4 bases; junction bases not matched to a gene: 11. CDR3 size: 15 residues. This CDR3 is CSVIQEGAGNQPQHF. CDR3 coding DNA: TGCAGCGTTATACAAGAGGGGGCCGGGAATCAGCCCCAGCATTTT.

V usage is TRBV12-3 or TRBV12-4 and J usage is TRBJ2-1; 7 positions agree with TRBD2. The V gene end was trimmed by 7 bases and the J gene end by 8 bases; junction bases not matched to a gene: 8. The CDR3 is 13 amino acids. CDR3 in amino acids: CASIRGGGHEQFF. The CDR3 nucleotides are TGTGCCAGCATCCGCGGGGGAGGGCATGAGCAGTTCTTC.